This TCR beta chain emerged from a study of Ad26.COV2.S vaccination and SARS-CoV-2 variants. The V and J ends lost 1 base and 4 bases, in that order; junction bases with no gene match: 2. CDR3 length equals 15 residues. Germline lookup yields CDR1 SGHTA and CDR2 FQGTGA. Treatment of the sample: 15 to 20 received Ad26.COV2.S at low or high dose, single or two shots; 5 received placebo; per-sample allocation not given. Day 63 after the first injection of vaccine or placebo was the sampling time. Assay: immunoSEQ multiplex PCR; the TCRdb copy retains only in-frame clones and omits some. The sample includes about 420,000 clones, approximately 87% of them seen just once.

This clonotype was obtained from a person between 18 and 60 years old who received the Ad26.COV2.S COVID-19 vaccine or a placebo. Sequencing was performed on peripheral blood, taken in a trial of Ad26.COV2.S vaccine versus placebo. J is TRBJ2-1 and V is TRBV7-3; 9 bases are a match to TRBD2. CDR3 sequence reads: CASSLRLADYNEQFF. In DNA form, the CDR3 reads TGTGCCAGCAGCTTAAGACTAGCGGATTACAATGAGCAGTTCTTC. The entire variable domain, with the rest obtained from reference TRBV7-3 and TRBJ2-1, is as follows: GAGVSQTPSNKVTEKGKYVELRCDPISGHTALYWYRQSLGQGPEFLIYFQGTGAADDSGLPNDRFFAVRPEGSVSTLKIQRTERGDSAVYLCASSLRLADYNEQFFGPGTRLTVL.